This entry lists 22 T cell receptor beta chains sequenced from one sample in a study of control samples from healthy donors and cancer patients. Data came from immunoSEQ multiplex PCR; TCRdb stores just in-frame clones and leaves some out. The sample consists of tens of thousands of clones, roughly nine tenths of them appearing once. Sequenced material: blood. The receptors here all came from a man aged 25 to 40 in good health.

The gene calls are TRBV18 and TRBJ1-1, with a weak D call TRBD1 (5 bases). The CDR3 consists of 15 residues. Trimming pared 4 bases from V and 3 bases from J, leaving 15 bases between. The germline CDR1 and CDR2 sequences are KGHSH and LQKENI. The CDR3 bases are TGTGCCAGCTCACTTTCTATTGGGACGGACACTGAAGCTTTCTTT. This encodes CASSLSIGTDTEAFF.

This clone was recorded once. The CDR3 DNA is TGTGCCAGCAGTTTGGAGGTGCAGCTCAATCAGCCCCAGCATTTT. It is translated as CASSLEVQLNQPQHF. The J gene is TRBJ1-5, the V gene TRBV28; D is unresolved. The germline V gene encodes CDR1 MDHEN and CDR2 SYDVKM. Trimming took off 3 bases at V and 3 bases at J, with 12 bases between the two ends. CDR3 length: 15 amino acids.

The chain has TRBV2 and TRBJ2-3; 13 bases map to TRBD2. This CDR3 has 18 residues. Germline V gives CDR1 SNHLY, CDR2 FYNNEI. Trimming removed 5 bases from V and 3 bases from J; junction bases left unmatched: 11. The CDR3 is CASSPLAGGLGRTDTQYF. In DNA form, the CDR3 reads TGTGCCAGCAGTCCACTAGCGGGGGGGTTAGGGAGGACAGATACGCAGTATTTT.

The chain recombines TRBV6-6 with TRBJ2-7; 7 bases fit TRBD2. CDR1 MNHNY and CDR2 SVGAGI come from the germline V gene (reference sequence). The CDR3 sequence is 15 residues long. V was clipped by 0 bases and J by 4 bases; unmatched bases: 6. CDR3 amino acids: CASSYSLGGLYEQYF. CDR3 coding DNA: TGTGCCAGCAGTTACTCGCTGGGAGGGCTTTACGAGCAGTACTTC.

The chain recombines TRBV7-2 with TRBJ2-3, with 11 nucleotides matching TRBD2. Germline assignment: CDR1 SGHTA and CDR2 FQGNSA. The length of the CDR3 is 15 residues. The J segment lost 6 bases and the V segment lost 1 base, leaving 3 bases of the junction unmatched. Here the CDR3 reads CASSLEASGRDTQYF. The DNA of the CDR3 is TGTGCCAGCAGCTTAGAGGCTAGCGGGAGGGATACGCAGTATTTT.

The chain recombines TRBV7-3 with TRBJ2-2, with D maybe TRBD1 (6 bases). V lost 2 bases and J lost 4, with 11 bases in between. The CDR3 runs to 15 residues. Germline V CDR1 and CDR2: SGHTA, FQGTGA. CDR3 region: CASSLFQGTTGELFF. In nucleotides, the CDR3 is TGTGCCAGCAGCTTATTCCAGGGGACCACCGGGGAGCTGTTTTTT.

This chain connects TRBV6-6 to TRBJ2-3; D unclear. CDR3 length: 15 residues. Germline-derived CDR1 and CDR2 are MNHNY and SVGAGI (reference sequence). Trimming took 4 bases from V and 0 from J, leaving 11 bases between them. This chain's CDR3 is CASSLSSASTDTQYF. The DNA for the CDR3 is TGTGCCAGCAGTTTATCGTCAGCTAGCACAGATACGCAGTATTTT.

This clone was counted a single time. The chain joins TRBV5-8 to TRBJ2-7; no firm D call. The V and J ends lost 4 bases and 2 bases respectively, with 10 bases between them. Per germline, CDR1 SGHTS and CDR2 YDEGEE. The CDR3 spans 13 residues. CDR3 in DNA: TGTGCCAGCAGCGTACATCACACCTACGAGCAGTACTTC. This sequence encodes CASSVHHTYEQYF. Combining the CDR3 with reference TRBV5-8 and TRBJ2-7 gives the whole variable domain EAGVTQSPTHLIKTRGQQATLRCSPISGHTSVYWYQQALGLGLQFLLWYDEGEERNRGNFPPRFSGRQFPNYSSELNVNALELEDSALYLCASSVHHTYEQYFGPGTRLTVT.

V usage is TRBV5-5 and J usage is TRBJ2-7, with TRBD1 identical over 7 bases. The CDR3 loop spans 14 amino acids. The ends lost 6 bases at V and 3 bases at J; junction bases unmatched: 9. CDR1 and CDR2 (germline): SGHKS, YYEKEE (reference sequence). The CDR3 nucleotides are TGTGCCAGCATCCCTATCCCAGGGGGCTACGAGCAGTACTTC. Protein product: CASIPIPGGYEQYF.

The rearrangement links TRBV11-2 to TRBJ1-2; 8 bases agree with TRBD1. Looked up from germline, CDR1 is SGHAT and CDR2 is FQNNGV. This CDR3 has 15 residues. V trimming: 1 base; J trimming: 2 bases; junction bases outside the gene matches: 3. CDR3 DNA sequence: TGTGCCAGCAGCTTAGCCAGGGGGCGAAACTATGGCTACACCTTC. It is translated as CASSLARGRNYGYTF.

The chain couples TRBV27 to TRBJ2-4; 8 bases are shared with TRBD1. The V segment lost 6 bases and the J segment 8 bases; nucleotides outside the gene matches: 9. In germline, CDR1 is MNHEY, CDR2 SMNVEV (reference sequence). The CDR3 consists of 14 residues. Here the CDR3 DNA reads TGTGCCAGCAGAGGACAGGGATTAACGCACATTCAGTACTTC. This codes for CASRGQGLTHIQYF.

This clone was counted only a few times. The chain carries TRBV30 and TRBJ1-3; tentatively, D is TRBD1 (6 bases). The CDR3 is 17 amino acids. Per the germline V gene, CDR1 is GTSNPN and CDR2 is SVGIG (reference sequence). V dropped 4 bases and J dropped 0 bases, with 19 bases sitting between them. The CDR3 protein is CAWTARQATPSGNTIYF. In DNA, the CDR3 is TGTGCCTGGACGGCCAGACAGGCAACCCCCTCTGGAAACACCATATATTTT. Filled out from reference TRBV30 and TRBJ1-3, the complete variable domain reads SQTIHQWPATLVQPVGSPLSLECTVEGTSNPNLYWYRQAAGRGLQLLFYSVGIGQISSEVPQNLSASRPQDRQFILSSKKLLLSDSGFYLCAWTARQATPSGNTIYFGEGSWLTVV.

CDR3 region: CASGLGQAPYSNQPQHF. Written as DNA, the CDR3 is TGTGCTAGTGGTTTAGGGCAGGCACCTTATAGCAATCAGCCCCAGCATTTT. The V gene is TRBV12-5, the J gene TRBJ1-5; D is uncertain. V was shortened by 3 bases and J by 0 bases, with 15 bases between the two germline ends. The CDR3 extends over 17 amino acids. The germline V gene has CDR1 LGHNT and CDR2 FRNRAP.

This clone was picked up one time. V gene TRBV19 combines with J gene TRBJ2-2; D is uncertain. Germline assignment: CDR1 LNHDA and CDR2 SQIVND (reference sequence). Trimming took off 3 bases at V and 6 bases at J, with 11 bases between the two ends. The CDR3 totals 14 residues. In DNA, the CDR3 is TGTGCCAGTAGTATTTTTTCGGTGGCCGGGGAGCTGTTTTTT. Protein: CASSIFSVAGELFF.

This sequence joins TRBV29-1 and TRBJ2-7; 9 nucleotides match TRBD1. The CDR3 consists of 13 residues. The germline V gene has CDR1 SQVTM and CDR2 ANQGSEA. CDR3 region: CSASTGGDYEQYF. The CDR3, as DNA: TGCAGTGCCTCGACAGGGGGGGACTACGAGCAGTACTTC.

The gene calls are TRBV20-1 and TRBJ1-1; D is uncertain. Germline CDR1 is DFQATT and CDR2 is SNEGSKA (reference sequence). Trimming cost V 3 bases and J 3 bases, with 5 bases left between them. There are 11 residues in the CDR3. The DNA for the CDR3 is TGCAGTGCTAGTGACGACACTGAAGCTTTCTTT. Translating it yields CSASDDTEAFF.

This clone was detected only a few times. The DNA for the CDR3 is TGTGCCAGCAGTGAACGTACAGGGACAACCGAGCAGTACTTC. It specifies CASSERTGTTEQYF. The chain joins TRBV6-1 to TRBJ2-7, with D tentatively TRBD1 (6 bases). The CDR3 is 14 amino acids. V was cut by 2 bases and J by 6 bases, with 14 bases left in between. Germline V gene lookup returns CDR1 MNHNS and CDR2 SASEGT.

The chain carries TRBV9 and TRBJ1-2, with 8 bases fitting TRBD1. Germline V gene data show CDR1 as SGDLS and CDR2 as YYNGEE. CDR3 size: 13 residues. V lost 4 bases to trimming and J lost 7 bases; unmatched junction nucleotides: 6. The CDR3 DNA sequence: TGTGCCAGCAGCTCCGGGACAGGCCCTGGCTACACCTTC. The encoded protein is CASSSGTGPGYTF.

The chain couples TRBV6-5 to TRBJ2-1; D tentatively fits TRBD1 or TRBD2 (6 bases each). CDR3 length: 15 residues. Deletions cut 6 bases from V and 3 bases from J, with 15 bases between. CDR1 and CDR2 from the germline V gene are MNHEY and SVGAGI. The CDR3 sequence: CASRSGGGNYNEQFF. The CDR3 DNA follows: TGTGCCAGCAGATCCGGAGGGGGGAACTACAATGAGCAGTTCTTC.

The chain employs TRBV27 and TRBJ2-7; D may be TRBD1 (5 bases). The CDR3 extends over 15 amino acids. The V gene's germline CDR1 is MNHEY and CDR2 SMNVEV (reference sequence). The germline V and J ends were trimmed by 4 bases and 3 bases, with 16 bases remaining between them. CDR3 region: CASSSSGIGLYEQYF. The CDR3 nucleotides are TGTGCCAGCAGTTCCTCAGGGATAGGCCTCTACGAGCAGTACTTC.

This clone was observed once. The V and J genes are TRBV3-1 (or the pseudogene TRBV3-2) and TRBJ1-1; 10 bases agree with TRBD1. Germline CDR1 LGHDT, CDR2 YNNKEL (reference sequence). V shed 1 base and J 10 bases; nucleotides not matched to a gene: 3. This CDR3 is 13 amino acids long. The CDR3 DNA reads as TGTGCCAGCAGCCAAGGGGACAGGGGTCGAGCTTTCTTT. Its protein is CASSQGDRGRAFF.

The table lists this clone with a count of one. The chain recombines TRBV9 with TRBJ2-7, with TRBD1 identical over 9 bases. CDR1 and CDR2 from the germline V gene are SGDLS and YYNGEE. V trimming: 3 bases; J trimming: 5 bases; junction bases outside the gene matches: 9. The CDR3 has 15 amino acids. The DNA of the CDR3 is TGTGCCAGCAGCGCAACCGGGACAGGGATCCACGAGCAGTACTTC. Translating it yields CASSATGTGIHEQYF.